The 10 T cell receptor beta chains reported below all come from one sample, sequenced in a study of shared T cell receptors in the human thymus listed by TCRdb under 2021. Library generation was performed with the immunoSEQ multiplex PCR assay. TCRdb retrieved this table from immuneACCESS and kept in-frame rearrangements only. Not all clones are present; in checked studies, unresolved V genes account for under half, and no reason is known for the remainder. The sample data list over 650,000 clones, and around 87% of these were observed just once. The ten most abundant clones make up roughly 0.0086% of the sample. This sample was also put to use in a study of human thymus T cells.

Sequencing used thymocytes. Every receptor here comes from a boy younger than two with a congenital heart defect. Donor details come from another sample of the same person, matched by shared clones.

The V and J genes are TRBV4-3 and TRBJ1-5; tentative D call: TRBD1 (5 bases). Germline CDR1 reads LGHNA; CDR2 reads YSLEER. With 0 bases removed from V and 5 bases from J, the gap between germline ends came to 8 bases. The CDR3 is made up of 14 amino acids. Written as DNA, the CDR3 is TGCGCCAGCAGCCAAGAATGGGGCGATCAGCCCCAGCATTTT. Amino acid sequence: CASSQEWGDQPQHF.

J is TRBJ2-6 and V is TRBV7-9, with unresolved D. The V gene lost 2 bases and the J gene lost 4 bases, with 6 bases spanning the gap. Germline CDR1 SEHNR, CDR2 FQNEAQ (reference sequence). The CDR3 spans 14 residues. The chain's CDR3 is CASSLYEGANVLTF. The CDR3 nucleotides read TGTGCCAGCAGCTTATATGAGGGGGCCAACGTCCTGACTTTC.

The genes are TRBV7-2 and TRBJ1-2; D remains unclear. V was pared by 7 bases and J by 4 bases, with 10 bases between. Germline CDR1 and CDR2: SGHTA and FQGNSA. CDR3 length: 12 amino acids. The CDR3 loop reads CASNQFSYGYTF. The CDR3 nucleotides read TGTGCCAGCAATCAGTTCTCCTATGGCTACACCTTC.

In the case of this clone: The same CDR3 is also encoded by other DNA sequences in this sample. The chain combines TRBV5-1 with TRBJ1-1; no clear D. V lost 0 bases to trimming and J lost 4 bases, with 7 bases between them. Germline CDR1 is SGHRS and CDR2 is YFSETQ. The CDR3 runs 13 residues. CDR3 protein: CASSLGGGTEAFF. Written as DNA, the CDR3 is TGCGCCAGCAGCTTGGGAGGAGGCACTGAAGCTTTCTTT.

This chain uses TRBV2 with TRBJ1-5; D not certain. The CDR3 consists of 15 residues. V was pared by 6 bases and J by 2 bases, with 14 bases between. Germline values: CDR1 SNHLY, CDR2 FYNNEI. CDR3 region: CASSAGPTGNQPQHF. DNA of the CDR3: TGTGCCAGCAGCGCCGGCCCCACAGGCAATCAGCCCCAGCATTTT.

The count of this clone is one. V and J are TRBV4-3 and TRBJ1-4; D perhaps matches TRBD1 (6 bases). V dropped 1 base and J dropped 2 bases, with 20 bases sitting between them. The CDR3 runs to 19 residues. Looked up from germline, CDR1 is LGHNA and CDR2 is YSLEER. The CDR3 DNA is TGCGCCAGCAGCCAAGCCCCGTGGGGGCAGGGGAGTACTAATGAAAAACTGTTTTTT. Translated, it gives CASSQAPWGQGSTNEKLFF.

The chain recombines TRBV28 with TRBJ1-1; TRBD1 matches at 7 bases. The CDR3 loop spans 16 amino acids. Germline-derived CDR1 and CDR2 are MDHEN and SYDVKM. The junction had 6 bases not matched to a gene; V was cut back by 0 bases and J by 2 bases. The DNA of the CDR3 is TGTGCCAGCAGTTTATGGGGACAGACGGTCAACACTGAAGCTTTCTTT. This codes for CASSLWGQTVNTEAFF. Full variable domain (remainder filled in from reference TRBV28 and TRBJ1-1): DVKVTQSSRYLVKRTGEKVFLECVQDMDHENMFWYRQDPGLGLRLIYFSYDVKMKEKGDIPEGYSVSREKKERFSLILESASTNQTSMYLCASSLWGQTVNTEAFFGQGTRLTVV.

This chain links TRBV4-2 with TRBJ1-1; the D is unclear. This CDR3 spans 16 amino acids. CDR1 is LGHNA, CDR2 YNFKEQ, per germline. The germline V and J ends were trimmed by 4 bases and 1 base, with 16 bases remaining between them. This chain's CDR3 is CASSPYYPVRNTEAFF. In DNA, the CDR3 is TGTGCCAGCAGCCCCTACTATCCAGTACGGAACACTGAAGCTTTCTTT.

CDR3 region: CASSYGTGPYEQYF. In nucleotides, the CDR3 is TGTGCCAGCAGTTACGGGACAGGACCCTACGAGCAGTACTTC. This rearrangement joins TRBV6-5 to TRBJ2-7; 8 nucleotides line up with TRBD1. The CDR3 is made up of 14 amino acids. CDR1 is MNHEY and CDR2 is SVGAGI in the germline V gene. V dropped 2 bases and J dropped 2; count of bases not matched to a gene: 2.

The gene calls are TRBV5-6 and TRBJ2-1; 10 bases line up with TRBD2. The CDR3 spans 17 residues. V dropped 4 bases and J dropped 0; count of bases not matched to a gene: 7. Germline CDR1 and CDR2: SGHDT and YYEEEE. CDR3 nucleotides: TGTGCCAGCAGCGTACTAGCGGGGAGGCTCTCCTACAATGAGCAGTTCTTC. As protein: CASSVLAGRLSYNEQFF.